This T cell receptor (beta chain) was recovered during a study of T-cell memory formation after mild COVID-19. Each CDR3 protein is one row after TCRdb ran MiXCR on the 5' RACE reads. The sample holds hundreds of thousands of distinct CDR3 sequences, approximately 19% seen once. At least ten counts were recorded for this clonotype. Antigen: not known. V was trimmed by 2 bases and J by 1 base, leaving 9 bases between them. Germline V gives CDR1 SGHRS, CDR2 YFSETQ. There are 14 residues in the CDR3. Notes on the study in general: In pre-infection memory, a portion of responding clones appeared, which suggested that cross-reactive memory joined.

The gene calls are TRBV5-1 and TRBJ1-1, with D tentatively TRBD1 (5 bases). The specimen sequenced was PBMCs or a T cell subset sorted from them (not recorded which). This TCR was recovered from a man in his late teens or twenties who had mild COVID-19 (a few samples of this study predate the infection). Cell type and time point are not known. CDR3 DNA: TGCGCCAGCAGCTTCCGGGGCCCGAACACTGAAGCTTTCTTT. Translation: CASSFRGPNTEAFF.